This paragraph reports one TCR beta chain. The data are from a study of blood T cell repertoires in COVID-19. The CDR3 has 15 residues. V was cut by 6 bases and J by 8 bases, with 17 bases left in between. Germline CDR1 and CDR2: LGHDT and YNNKEL (reference sequence). Authors' methods: Using reference gene primer amplification, nucleated cell counts were estimated. Some clones are missing from TCRdb's copy, which holds only in-frame ones; the method was immunoSEQ multiplex PCR. V, J and clone size are those of that table, while D and trimming were read from the DNA. The sample includes about 200,000 clones, 75% to 90% of them seen just once.

The V gene is TRBV3-1 (or the pseudogene TRBV3-2), the J gene TRBJ1-6; possible D gene TRBD1, 5 bases. This TCR derives from a woman aged 30 to 39 who had been exposed to COVID-19. Specimen: PBMCs or T cells enriched from blood (not recorded which). This chain's CDR3 is CASSQSVGVHSPLHF. The CDR3 region has the DNA TGTGCCAGCAGTCAGAGTGTAGGGGTCCATTCACCCCTCCACTTT.